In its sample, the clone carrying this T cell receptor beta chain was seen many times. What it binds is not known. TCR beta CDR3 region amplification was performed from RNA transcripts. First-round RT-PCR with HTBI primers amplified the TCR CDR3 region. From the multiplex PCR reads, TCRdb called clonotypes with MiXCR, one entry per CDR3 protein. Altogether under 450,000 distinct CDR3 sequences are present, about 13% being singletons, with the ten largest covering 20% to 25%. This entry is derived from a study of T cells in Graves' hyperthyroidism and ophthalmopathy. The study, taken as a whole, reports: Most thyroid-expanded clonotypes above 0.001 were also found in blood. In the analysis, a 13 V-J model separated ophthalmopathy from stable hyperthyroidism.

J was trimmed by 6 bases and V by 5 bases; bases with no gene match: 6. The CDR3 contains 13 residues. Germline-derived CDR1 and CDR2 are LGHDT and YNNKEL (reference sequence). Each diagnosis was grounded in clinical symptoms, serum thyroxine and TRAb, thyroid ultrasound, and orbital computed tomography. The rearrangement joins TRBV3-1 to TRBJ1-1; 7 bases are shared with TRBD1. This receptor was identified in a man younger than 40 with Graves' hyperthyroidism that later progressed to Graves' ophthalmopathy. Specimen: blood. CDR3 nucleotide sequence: TGTGCCAGCAGCACCCACAGGGGCCCTGAAGCTTTCTTT. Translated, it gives CASSTHRGPEAFF. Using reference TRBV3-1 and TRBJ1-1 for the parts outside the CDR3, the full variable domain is DTAVSQTPKYLVTQMGNDKSIKCEQNLGHDTMYWYKQDSKKFLKIMFSYNNKELIINETVPNRFSPKSPDKAHLNLHINSLELGDSAVYFCASSTHRGPEAFFGQGTRLTVV.